This T cell receptor beta chain was sequenced for a study of T-cell memory formation after mild COVID-19 (dated by TCRdb to about 2021). Notes on the research overall: Most TCR sequence clusters were specific to one of the two donors. Longitudinal TCRalpha and TCRbeta repertoire sequencing tracked T-cell clones expanding and contracting after mild COVID-19 in a couple of donors. The cohort comprised two young, previously healthy adult volunteers, one female and one male. The full study reports these points: Some responding clones were found in pre-infection memory, which suggests that pre-existing cross-reactive memory T cells took part in the SARS-CoV-2 response. Only a couple of mild cases were covered in the study, and larger cohorts including severe cases with pre-infection samples were considered necessary. SARS-CoV-2 specificity of the second-wave clones peaking on day 37 was not confirmed. Contracting CD4+ clones were found mainly in CM and EM memory subsets, while CD8+ clones were enriched in EMRA. Balanced CD4/CD8 phenotypes were observed for clones contracting from day 15 to 85, whereas a bias towards CD4+ was observed for a second wave of clones expanding from day 15 to 37.

The sequencer was an Illumina NovaSeq 6000. TCRalpha and TCRbeta cDNA libraries were built by 5'RACE with constant-segment primers, adding sample barcodes and unique molecular identifiers. RNA was extracted from every sample with Trizol reagent. Amplification of the libraries took two PCR steps, and the second step added a second sample barcode plus Illumina TruSeq adapters. Sequencing of libraries was performed on an Illumina NovaSeq with 2 x 150 bp paired-end reads. The paper's processing steps were these. Reads were demultiplexed and collapsed into UMI-guided consensus sequences with migec v1.2.7. Using mixcr v2.1.11, UMI consensuses were aligned to TRA and TRB V and J templates and then assembled into clonotypes. A clonotype was counted as expanded or contracted only when both edgeR and NoisET called the clonotype significant, with the noise models trained on biological replicates. For edgeR calls, a false discovery rate-adjusted p below 0.01 and a log2 fold-change threshold of 1 were applied. PCA with hierarchical clustering of max-normalized trajectories of the 1000 most abundant clonotypes was used as exploratory dynamics analysis. Separately sequenced CD4+ and CD8+ repertoires were used to assign a CD4 or CD8 phenotype to each responding clone. TCRdb reran the public reads through fastp at Q25 and MiXCR, keeping productive beta chains. Each record represents a unique CDR3 protein, reported with the most common genes and DNA among its rows. In this record, the V and J calls reflect TCRdb's handling and not the investigators' own analysis. The table for this sample lists 34,000 or so distinct CDR3 sequences; 7.7% of them were counted only once. Jointly, the top ten make up around 30% of the sample.

PBMCs were isolated by Ficoll-Paque density gradient centrifugation. For CDR1 and CDR2, the germline V gene (reference sequence) lists DFQATT and SNEGSKA. Trimming leaves V shorter by 6 bases and J shorter by 1 base, with the junction holding 7 bases beyond the gene matches. Inclusive of the bounding cysteine and phenylalanine, the CDR3 is 14 residues long. The retained sequence is limited to the CDR3, 42 bases, with the frame set at the first base. This clonotype was seen at least ten times. There is no known antigen for this receptor. Nothing much larger sits one base from this clone, and base qualities are not available.

The sequence came from a man younger than 35 who had mild COVID-19 (a few samples of this study predate the infection). The sample titles of this study are shuffled in the database, so cell type and time point are left out; the donor was told from shared clones. The chain links TRBV20-1 with TRBJ2-3; TRBD1 fits 7 bases in the junction. Sequencing was done on a sample of PBMCs or a T cell subset sorted from them (not recorded which). The nucleotide sequence reads TGCAGTGCCCCAGACAGGGATGGCACAGATACGCAGTATTTT. Its translation is CSAPDRDGTDTQYF.